This entry describes one TCR beta chain. Antigen unknown. This entry is derived from a study of shared clonotypes between healthy human individuals. The CDR3 is 15 amino acids. Germline V gene lookup returns CDR1 SGHAT and CDR2 FQNNGV. V was pared by 5 bases and J by 11 bases, with 24 bases between. Findings and caveats of the study: Larger estimated richness was generally recorded for naive subsets relative to memory subsets. Several donors showed sharing of around 5.3% of naive CD4 clonotypes. Incomplete sequencing of sorted subsets was indicated by rarefaction despite large depth.

TCRdb keeps only in-frame clones here, not all; method: immunoSEQ multiplex PCR. This sample has about a million clones, with approximately 72% found just once. Sequencing was done on a sample of memory CD4+ T cells sorted from blood. Subset here: CD45RA-negative fraction. This chain links TRBV11-2 with TRBJ1-1; D may be TRBD1 (6 bases). This receptor was taken from a man between 18 and 29 years old in good health. CDR3 DNA sequence: TGTGCCAGCAGCCCCTCGCGGGGGCTCAATGGGGAGGCTTTCTTT. This gives the protein CASSPSRGLNGEAFF.